What follows is one T cell receptor beta chain and its context. What it binds is not known. This CDR3 is 13 amino acids long. CDR1 is MNHNS and CDR2 is SASEGT in the germline V gene. Trimming at V came to 8 bases and at J to 12 bases, leaving 13 bases not matched to a gene. A multiplex PCR was run with 60 Vbeta primers and 13 Jbeta primers. Only in-frame clones appear in the TCRdb table, and some are missing; sequencing was by immunoSEQ multiplex PCR. Here the sample spans around 170,000 clones, 76% being singletons. This entry belongs to a study of cytomegalovirus exposure and HLA in healthy donors. Notes on the study in general: Several of the most significant clusters appeared, in a later analysis, to be linked to common viral pathogens. It is likely that the observed cluster of highly shared sequence variants was a sequencing artifact.

The rearrangement uses TRBV6-1 and TRBJ2-1, with 7 bases that match TRBD2. This TCR derives from a man aged 18 to 35 in good health and CMV-seronegative. The sample taken for sequencing was PBMCs. CDR3 DNA sequence: TGTGCCAGCCAGGCGGGGGAGGGGCCCGGGCAGTTCTTC. It specifies CASQAGEGPGQFF.